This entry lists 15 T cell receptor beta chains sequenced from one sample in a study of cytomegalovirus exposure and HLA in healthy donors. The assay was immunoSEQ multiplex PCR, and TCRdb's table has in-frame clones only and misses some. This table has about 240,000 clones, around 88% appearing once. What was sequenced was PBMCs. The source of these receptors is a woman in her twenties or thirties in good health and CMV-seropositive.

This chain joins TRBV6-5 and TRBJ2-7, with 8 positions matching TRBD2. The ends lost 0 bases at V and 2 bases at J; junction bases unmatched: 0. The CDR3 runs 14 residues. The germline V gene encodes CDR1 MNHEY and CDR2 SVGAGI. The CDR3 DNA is TGTGCCAGCAGTTACTCGGGACTAGCCTACGAGCAGTACTTC. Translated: CASSYSGLAYEQYF.

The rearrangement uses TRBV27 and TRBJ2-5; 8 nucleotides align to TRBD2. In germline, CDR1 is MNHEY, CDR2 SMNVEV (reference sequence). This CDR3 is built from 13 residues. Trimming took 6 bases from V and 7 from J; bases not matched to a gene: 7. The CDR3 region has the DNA TGTGCCAGCAGAAGCGGGAGACCCGGGACCCAGTACTTC. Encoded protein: CASRSGRPGTQYF.

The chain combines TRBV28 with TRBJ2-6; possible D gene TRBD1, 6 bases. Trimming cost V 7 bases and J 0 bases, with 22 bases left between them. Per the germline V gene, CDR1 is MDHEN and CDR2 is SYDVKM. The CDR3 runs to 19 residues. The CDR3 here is CASTGPAGVLISGANVLTF. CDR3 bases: TGTGCCAGCACCGGCCCAGCAGGGGTCCTTATCTCTGGGGCCAACGTCCTGACTTTC.

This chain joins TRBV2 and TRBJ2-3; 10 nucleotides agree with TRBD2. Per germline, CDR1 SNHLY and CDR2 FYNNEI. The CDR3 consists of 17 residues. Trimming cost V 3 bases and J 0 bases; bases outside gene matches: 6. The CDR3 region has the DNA TGTGCCAGCAGTGATTTGACTAGCGGGTCTAGCACAGATACGCAGTATTTT. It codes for CASSDLTSGSSTDTQYF. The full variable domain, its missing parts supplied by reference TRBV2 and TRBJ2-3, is EPEVTQTPSHQVTQMGQEVILRCVPISNHLYFYWYRQILGQKVEFLVSFYNNEISEKSEIFDDQFSVERPDGSNFTLKIRSTKLEDSAMYFCASSDLTSGSSTDTQYFGPGTRLTVL.

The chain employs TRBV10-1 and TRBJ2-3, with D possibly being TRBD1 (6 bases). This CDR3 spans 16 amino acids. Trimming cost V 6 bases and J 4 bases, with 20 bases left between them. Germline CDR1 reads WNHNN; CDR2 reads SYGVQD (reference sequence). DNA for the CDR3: TGCGCCAGCAGCAACCGGTGGGGACACGAGCCAGATACGCAGTATTTT. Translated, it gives CASSNRWGHEPDTQYF.

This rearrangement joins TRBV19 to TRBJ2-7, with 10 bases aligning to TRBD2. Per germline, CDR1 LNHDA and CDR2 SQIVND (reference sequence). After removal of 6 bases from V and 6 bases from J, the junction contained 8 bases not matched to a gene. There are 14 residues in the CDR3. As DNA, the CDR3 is TGTGCCAGTAGCCAAGGACTAGCGGCTGGCGAGCAGTACTTC. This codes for CASSQGLAAGEQYF.

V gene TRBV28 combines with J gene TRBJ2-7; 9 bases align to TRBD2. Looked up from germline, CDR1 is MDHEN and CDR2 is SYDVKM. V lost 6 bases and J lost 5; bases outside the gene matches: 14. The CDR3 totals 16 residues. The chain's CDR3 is CASRASNSGSPNEQYF. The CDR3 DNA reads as TGTGCCAGCAGGGCCTCGAATAGCGGGAGTCCCAACGAGCAGTACTTC. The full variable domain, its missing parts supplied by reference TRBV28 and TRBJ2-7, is DVKVTQSSRYLVKRTGEKVFLECVQDMDHENMFWYRQDPGLGLRLIYFSYDVKMKEKGDIPEGYSVSREKKERFSLILESASTNQTSMYLCASRASNSGSPNEQYFGPGTRLTVT.

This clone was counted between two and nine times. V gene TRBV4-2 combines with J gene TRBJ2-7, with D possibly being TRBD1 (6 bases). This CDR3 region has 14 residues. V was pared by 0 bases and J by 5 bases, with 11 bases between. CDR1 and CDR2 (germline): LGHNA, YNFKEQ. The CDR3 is CASSQEGAPNEQYF. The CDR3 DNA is TGTGCCAGCAGCCAAGAGGGGGCCCCCAACGAGCAGTACTTC.

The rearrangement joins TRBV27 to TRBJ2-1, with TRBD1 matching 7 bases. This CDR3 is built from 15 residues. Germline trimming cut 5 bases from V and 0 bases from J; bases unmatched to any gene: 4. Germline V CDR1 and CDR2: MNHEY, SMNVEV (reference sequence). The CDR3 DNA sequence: TGTGCCAGCAGTCCTGGGGACAGCTCCTACAATGAGCAGTTCTTC. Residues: CASSPGDSSYNEQFF.

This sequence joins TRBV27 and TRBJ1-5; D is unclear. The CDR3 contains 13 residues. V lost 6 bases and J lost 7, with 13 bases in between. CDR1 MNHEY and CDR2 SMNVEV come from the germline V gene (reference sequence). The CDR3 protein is CASSLREGQPQHF. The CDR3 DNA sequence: TGTGCCAGCAGCCTCCGGGAGGGACAGCCCCAGCATTTT.

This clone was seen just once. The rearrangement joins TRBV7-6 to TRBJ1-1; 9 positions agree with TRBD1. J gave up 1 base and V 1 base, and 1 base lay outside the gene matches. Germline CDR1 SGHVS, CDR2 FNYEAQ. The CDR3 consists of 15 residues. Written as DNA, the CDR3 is TGTGCCAGCAGCTTAGAGGGACAGGGGAACACTGAAGCTTTCTTT. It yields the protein CASSLEGQGNTEAFF.

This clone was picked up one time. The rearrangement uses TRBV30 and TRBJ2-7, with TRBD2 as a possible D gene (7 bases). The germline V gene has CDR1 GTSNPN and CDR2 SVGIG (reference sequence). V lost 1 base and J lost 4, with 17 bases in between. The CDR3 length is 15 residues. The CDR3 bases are TGTGCCTGGAGTGGAGGGGGGGCGAGAAGGTACGAGCAGTACTTC. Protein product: CAWSGGGARRYEQYF.

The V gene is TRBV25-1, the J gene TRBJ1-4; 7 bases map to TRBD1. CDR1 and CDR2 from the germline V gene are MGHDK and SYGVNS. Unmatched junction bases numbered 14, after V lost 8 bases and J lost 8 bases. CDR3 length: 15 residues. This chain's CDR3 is CASASNTGVREKLFF. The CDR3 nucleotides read TGTGCCAGCGCGTCTAACACAGGGGTGAGAGAAAAACTGTTTTTT.

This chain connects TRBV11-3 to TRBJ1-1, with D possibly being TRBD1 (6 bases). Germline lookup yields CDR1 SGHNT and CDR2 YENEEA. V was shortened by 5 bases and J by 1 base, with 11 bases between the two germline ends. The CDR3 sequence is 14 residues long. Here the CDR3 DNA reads TGTGCCAGCAGCCCTGACAGGACGAACACTGAAGCTTTCTTT. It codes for CASSPDRTNTEAFF. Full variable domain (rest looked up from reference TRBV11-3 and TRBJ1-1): EAGVVQSPRYKIIEKKQPVAFWCNPISGHNTLYWYLQNLGQGPELLIRYENEEAVDDSQLPKDRFSAERLKGVDSTLKIQPAELGDSAVYLCASSPDRTNTEAFFGQGTRLTVV.

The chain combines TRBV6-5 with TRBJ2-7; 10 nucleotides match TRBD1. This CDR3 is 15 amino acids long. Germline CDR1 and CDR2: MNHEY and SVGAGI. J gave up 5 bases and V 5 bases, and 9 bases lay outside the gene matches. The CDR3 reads CASSPQGQGFDEQYF. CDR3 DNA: TGTGCCAGCAGTCCCCAGGGACAGGGGTTCGACGAGCAGTACTTC.